One T cell receptor beta chain is described in this entry. Its antigen is as yet unknown. A much larger clonotype is one base distant, so this may be a read error. The sample belongs to a study of neurological immune-mediated disorders. Regarding the study as a whole: The study found the most TCR clonal expansion in HTLV-1-associated myelopathy and the least in multiple sclerosis, below healthy controls.

The method for making cDNA was 5'RACE, and it used 10-nucleotide random UMIs. MiXCR, run by TCRdb on the 5' RACE reads, gives a single entry per CDR3 protein. Of more than 45,000 distinct CDR3 sequences listed, 2% to 2.5% were seen once; the top ten hold less than 3.5%. The CDR3 totals 15 residues. Germline assignment: CDR1 SGHTA and CDR2 FQGNSA. V lost 0 bases to trimming and J lost 2 bases; unmatched junction nucleotides: 3. The TCR comes from a man between 50 and 59 years old with multiple sclerosis. This chain joins TRBV7-2 and TRBJ2-7; 8 bases line up with TRBD2. Sequenced sample: PBMCs. The CDR3 DNA reads TGTGCCAGCAGCTTAGCGGGGCGGGGGGCCTACGAGCAGTACTTC. Translation gives CASSLAGRGAYEQYF.